Reported below is one T cell receptor beta chain. Its cognate antigen is unknown. Oncomine TCR Beta short-read sequencing was applied to DNA from cultured CD4+ T cells. Investigators obtained genomic DNA by extraction from cultured CD4+ T cells. TCRdb called the PCR reads again in MiXCR, with one record for every CDR3 protein. The sample comprises some 11,000 distinct CDR3 sequences, about 30% of which are singletons, and approximately 15% rests with the top ten. Treatment described: roughly nine-day PBMC culture with coronavirus spike peptide pools or control peptides (ViraFEST assay). Gathered ahead of the COVID-19 pandemic (2011-2018) were the CD4+ T cells of the unexposed donor. These data are taken from a study of vaccination and CD4 T cells after COVID-19. Study summary: Every participant had a vaccine, which was either BNT162b2 or mRNA-1273, given in two doses. Overall study results and limits: Sampling was limited to relatively few convalescent patients, with no early post-infection timepoints studied.

V lost 8 bases, J lost 0 bases, and 6 bases stayed unmatched. Germline V gene lookup returns CDR1 MNHEY and CDR2 SMNVEV (reference sequence). The CDR3 sequence is 14 residues long. The chain couples TRBV27 to TRBJ2-7; 8 positions match TRBD1. Sequencing was performed on CD4+ T cells from blood, cultured in vitro. The receptor comes from a human donor in good health. DNA of the CDR3: TGTGCCAGCGTGGCAGGACAGGGCTCCTACGAGCAGTACTTC. Encoded protein: CASVAGQGSYEQYF.